This T cell receptor beta chain was identified in a study of graft-versus-host responses after intestinal transplantation. Looking at the study overall: Each transplant was multivisceral, liver-intestinal, or isolated intestinal.

This CDR3 is built from 13 residues. Germline V lookup: CDR1 MNHNS, CDR2 SASEGT. Trimming removed 1 base from V and 11 bases from J, with 14 bases in between. The study, taken as a whole, reports: The study associated peak circulating GvH clone levels with early post-transplant HvG declines.

Here immunoSEQ multiplex PCR was the method, and the copy in TCRdb shows in-frame clones only, minus some. The repertoire has 85,000 to 100,000 clones, 85% to 95% of them found once; the top ten carry approximately 0.33%. Details on this clone: No antigen is known for it.

The source of this sequence is a human donor who was the organ donor for an intestinal transplant. The rearrangement uses TRBV6-1 and TRBJ1-1; D remains ambiguous. This sample comprised unstimulated CD4+ T cells sorted from spleen or lymph node cells, obtained before transplant. The CDR3 is CASSEGGLFGAFF. The CDR3 region has the DNA TGTGCCAGCAGTGAAGGAGGGCTCTTTGGGGCTTTCTTT.